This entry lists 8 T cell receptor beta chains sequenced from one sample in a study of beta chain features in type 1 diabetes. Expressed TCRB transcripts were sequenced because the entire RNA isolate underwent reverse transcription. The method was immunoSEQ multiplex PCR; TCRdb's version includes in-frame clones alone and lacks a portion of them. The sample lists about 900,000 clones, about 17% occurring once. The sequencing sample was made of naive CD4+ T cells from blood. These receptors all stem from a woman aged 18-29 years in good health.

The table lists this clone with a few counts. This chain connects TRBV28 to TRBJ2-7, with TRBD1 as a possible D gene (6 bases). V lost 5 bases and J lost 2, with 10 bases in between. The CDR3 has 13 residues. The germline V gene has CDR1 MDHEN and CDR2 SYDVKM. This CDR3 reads CASSMDSAYEQYF. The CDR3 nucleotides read TGTGCCAGCAGTATGGACAGTGCCTACGAGCAGTACTTC.

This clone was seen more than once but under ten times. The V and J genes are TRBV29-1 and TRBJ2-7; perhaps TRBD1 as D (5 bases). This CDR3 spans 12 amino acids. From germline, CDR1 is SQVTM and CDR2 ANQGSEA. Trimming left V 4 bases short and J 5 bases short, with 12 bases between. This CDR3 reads CSVVQGENEQYF. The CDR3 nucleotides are TGCAGCGTTGTTCAGGGTGAAAACGAGCAGTACTTC.

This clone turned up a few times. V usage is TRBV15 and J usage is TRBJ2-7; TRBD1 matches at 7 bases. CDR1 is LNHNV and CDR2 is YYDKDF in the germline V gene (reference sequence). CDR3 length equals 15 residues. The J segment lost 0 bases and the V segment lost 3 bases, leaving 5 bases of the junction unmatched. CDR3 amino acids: CATSRYRDSSYEQYF. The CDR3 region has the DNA TGTGCCACCAGCAGGTACCGGGACAGCTCCTACGAGCAGTACTTC.

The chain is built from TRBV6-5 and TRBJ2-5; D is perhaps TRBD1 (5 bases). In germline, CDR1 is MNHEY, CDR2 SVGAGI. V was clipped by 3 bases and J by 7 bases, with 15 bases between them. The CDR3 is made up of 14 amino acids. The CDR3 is CASSYGAGRGTQYF. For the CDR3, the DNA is TGTGCCAGCAGTTATGGGGCAGGGCGTGGGACCCAGTACTTC.

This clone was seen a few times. CDR3 coding DNA: TGTGCCATCAGCGGCCAGGGGGTTGTTTATGGCTACACCTTC. Amino acid sequence: CAISGQGVVYGYTF. The V and J genes are TRBV10-3 and TRBJ1-2; TRBD1 matches 7 bases. Trimming removed 6 bases from V and 5 bases from J; junction bases left unmatched: 9. There are 14 residues in the CDR3. In germline, CDR1 is ENHRY, CDR2 SYGVKD.

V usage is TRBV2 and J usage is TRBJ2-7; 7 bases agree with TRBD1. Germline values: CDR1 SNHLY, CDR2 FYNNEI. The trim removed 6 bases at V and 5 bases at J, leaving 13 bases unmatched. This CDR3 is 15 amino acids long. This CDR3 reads CASSARQGIIHEQYF. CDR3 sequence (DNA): TGTGCCAGCAGCGCTAGACAGGGTATCATCCACGAGCAGTACTTC. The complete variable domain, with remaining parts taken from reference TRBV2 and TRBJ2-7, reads EPEVTQTPSHQVTQMGQEVILRCVPISNHLYFYWYRQILGQKVEFLVSFYNNEISEKSEIFDDQFSVERPDGSNFTLKIRSTKLEDSAMYFCASSARQGIIHEQYFGPGTRLTVT.

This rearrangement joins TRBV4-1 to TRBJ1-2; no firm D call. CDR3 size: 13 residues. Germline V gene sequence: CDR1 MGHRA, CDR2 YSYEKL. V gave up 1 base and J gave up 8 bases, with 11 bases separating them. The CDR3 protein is CASSQAQSEGYTF. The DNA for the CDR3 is TGCGCCAGCAGCCAAGCTCAGTCTGAGGGCTACACCTTC.

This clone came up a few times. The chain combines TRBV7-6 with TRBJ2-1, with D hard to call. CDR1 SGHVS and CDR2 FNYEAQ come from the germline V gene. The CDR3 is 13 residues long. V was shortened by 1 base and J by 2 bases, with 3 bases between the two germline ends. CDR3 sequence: CASSLGPYNEQFF. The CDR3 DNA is TGTGCCAGCAGCTTAGGCCCCTACAATGAGCAGTTCTTC. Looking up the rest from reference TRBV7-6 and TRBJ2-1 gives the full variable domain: GAGVSQSPRYKVTKRGQDVALRCDPISGHVSLYWYRQALGQGPEFLTYFNYEAQQDKSGLPNDRFSAERPEGSISTLTIQRTEQRDSAMYRCASSLGPYNEQFFGPGTRLTVL.